One and the same sample provided the 14 T cell receptor beta chains below, sequenced in a study of shared clonotypes between healthy human individuals (dated by TCRdb to the early 2020s). Library generation was performed with the immunoSEQ multiplex PCR assay. TCRdb re-hosts the immuneACCESS table, in-frame sequences only. Its copies lack some clones; in the studies checked, an unresolved V gene accounts for under half of them, and the cause for the rest is not known. The sample includes about 1,800,000 clones, with approximately 95% observed a single time. Clones ranked in the top ten supply 1.2% of the sample. CD8 naive samples were CD45RO-negative cells positively selected for CCR7, giving a CD45RA+CCR7+ population that excluded TemRA cells. The sequencing input was naive CD8+ T cells sorted from blood. The intended sense of this specimen's cell subset or site label: CD45RA+CCR7+. All receptors derive from a man younger than 35 in good health.

With respect to this clone: This sample includes further DNA sequences coding for the same CDR3. This rearrangement joins TRBV6-5 to TRBJ2-5; D gene unclear. Germline CDR1 MNHEY, CDR2 SVGAGI. This CDR3 contains 13 residues. Trimming stripped 0 bases from V and 5 bases from J, with 7 bases between. The CDR3 region has the DNA TGTGCCAGCAGTTACTCAGAAGAGGAGACCCAGTACTTC. It yields the protein CASSYSEEETQYF.

V and J are TRBV27 and TRBJ2-7; TRBD1 aligns across 8 bases. The CDR3 totals 16 residues. Per germline, CDR1 MNHEY and CDR2 SMNVEV (reference sequence). V dropped 2 bases and J dropped 3; count of bases not matched to a gene: 9. CDR3 coding DNA: TGTGCCAGCAGTTTAACCGCCGGGGACAGGCTCTACGAGCAGTACTTC. This encodes CASSLTAGDRLYEQYF.

The rearrangement joins TRBV6-5 to TRBJ2-1, with 7 nucleotides matching TRBD1. J gave up 5 bases and V 1 base, and 5 bases lay outside the gene matches. The CDR3 is made up of 15 amino acids. Germline V lookup: CDR1 MNHEY, CDR2 SVGAGI. CDR3 coding DNA: TGTGCCAGCAGTTACTATCCAGGGGGAAACAATGAGCAGTTCTTC. This encodes CASSYYPGGNNEQFF.

The chain combines TRBV7-9 with TRBJ2-5, with 7 bases matching TRBD2. The CDR3 consists of 16 residues. V dropped 3 bases and J dropped 1; count of bases not matched to a gene: 8. CDR1 and CDR2 (germline): SEHNR, FQNEAQ (reference sequence). For the CDR3, the DNA is TGTGCCAGCAGCTTGTCCTCGCGGGGGTTCCAAGAGACCCAGTACTTC. It codes for CASSLSSRGFQETQYF. The whole variable domain, filled in from reference TRBV7-9 and TRBJ2-5, reads DTGVSQNPRHKITKRGQNVTFRCDPISEHNRLYWYRQTLGQGPEFLTYFQNEAQLEKSRLLSDRFSAERPKGSFSTLEIQRTEQGDSAMYLCASSLSSRGFQETQYFGPGTRLLVL.

V and J are TRBV11-3 and TRBJ2-7, with D uncertain. Germline V gives CDR1 SGHNT, CDR2 YENEEA. This CDR3 is 14 amino acids long. The V gene lost 5 bases and the J gene lost 2 bases, with 13 bases spanning the gap. CDR3 nucleotides: TGTGCCAGCAGCGCTGGAGAGAGGCCCTACGAGCAGTACTTC. Translated: CASSAGERPYEQYF.

V gene TRBV9 combines with J gene TRBJ1-2, with a tentative D call TRBD1 (5 bases). The CDR3 has 14 residues. Germline CDR1 and CDR2: SGDLS and YYNGEE. V lost 3 bases to trimming and J lost 3 bases, with 12 bases between them. Here the CDR3 reads CASSGPQGDYGYTF. CDR3 nucleotides: TGTGCCAGCAGCGGTCCTCAGGGCGACTATGGCTACACCTTC.

V is TRBV10-3 and J is TRBJ2-7; a weak D match, TRBD2 (7 bases). The germline gives CDR1 ENHRY, CDR2 SYGVKD. This CDR3 has 16 amino acids. The germline V and J ends were trimmed by 0 bases and 1 base, with 13 bases remaining between them. The CDR3 reads CAISESGGATSYEQYF. The CDR3 DNA reads as TGTGCCATCAGTGAGTCGGGGGGGGCAACATCCTACGAGCAGTACTTC.

V gene TRBV27 combines with J gene TRBJ1-6; the D gene is possibly TRBD1 (6 bases). CDR1 MNHEY and CDR2 SMNVEV come from the germline V gene (reference sequence). V lost 5 bases to trimming and J lost 0 bases, with 20 bases between them. The CDR3 is made up of 19 amino acids. CDR3 in DNA: TGTGCCAGCAGTCCGCTTCTGGGGGGGCGTGGCTCCTATAATTCACCCCTCCACTTT. The encoded protein is CASSPLLGGRGSYNSPLHF.

The chain links TRBV10-3 to TRBJ1-4; tentatively, D is TRBD1 (6 bases). The CDR3 runs to 15 residues. Germline V lookup: CDR1 ENHRY, CDR2 SYGVKD. Trimming took 5 bases from V and 0 from J, leaving 10 bases between them. The CDR3 sequence is CAISNSGATNEKLFF. Here the CDR3 DNA reads TGTGCCATCAGTAACTCAGGGGCAACTAATGAAAAACTGTTTTTT.

This chain links TRBV5-4 with TRBJ2-5; 9 positions agree with TRBD2. The CDR3 runs to 17 residues. Losses at the gene ends were 3 bases for V and 5 bases for J; bases not matched to a gene: 14. The germline V gene has CDR1 SGHNT and CDR2 YYREEE (reference sequence). As DNA, the CDR3 is TGTGCCAGCAGCTCATTGGTGGTAGCGGGGGCTTGGGAGACCCAGTACTTC. As protein: CASSSLVVAGAWETQYF. Using reference TRBV5-4 and TRBJ2-5 for the parts outside the CDR3, the full variable domain is ETGVTQSPTHLIKTRGQQVTLRCSSQSGHNTVSWYQQALGQGPQFIFQYYREEENGRGNFPPRFSGLQFPNYSSELNVNALELDDSALYLCASSSLVVAGAWETQYFGPGTRLLVL.

In its sample, this clone was seen once. One junction end does not reproduce the germline sequence, and a read error may be involved. This chain connects TRBV7-7 to TRBJ2-1, with 9 positions matching TRBD1. CDR3 size: 14 residues. From germline, CDR1 is SSHAT and CDR2 FNYEAQ (reference sequence). CDR3 loop: CASSPGTGLYEQFF. The CDR3, as DNA: TGTGCTAGCAGCCCCGGGACAGGGTTGTATGAGCAGTTCTTC.

J is TRBJ1-4 and V is TRBV7-8, with 9 bases lining up with TRBD1. The germline V gene has CDR1 SGHVS and CDR2 FQNEAQ. V lost 5 bases, J lost 8 bases, and 6 bases stayed unmatched. CDR3 length: 14 amino acids. The CDR3 nucleotides read TGTGCCAGCAGCCAAACAGGGGGCGGAGAAAAACTGTTTTTT. Translating it yields CASSQTGGGEKLFF.

This chain connects TRBV25-1 to TRBJ1-1, with a weak D call TRBD1 (5 bases). The CDR3 extends over 14 amino acids. The V end lost 3 bases, the J end lost 0 bases, and 8 bases lay between the germline ends. Germline CDR1 MGHDK, CDR2 SYGVNS. The CDR3 protein is CASSDFRVNTEAFF. The CDR3 region has the DNA TGTGCCAGCAGTGATTTCAGGGTGAACACTGAAGCTTTCTTT.

This chain's CDR3 is CASSLKAVEETQYF. DNA for the CDR3: TGTGCCAGCAGCTTAAAAGCGGTCGAAGAGACCCAGTACTTC. This chain joins TRBV13 and TRBJ2-5, with D possibly being TRBD2 (5 bases). This CDR3 comprises 14 residues. Trimming cost V 2 bases and J 3 bases, with 10 bases left between them. CDR1 PRHDT and CDR2 FYEKMQ come from the germline V gene (reference sequence).